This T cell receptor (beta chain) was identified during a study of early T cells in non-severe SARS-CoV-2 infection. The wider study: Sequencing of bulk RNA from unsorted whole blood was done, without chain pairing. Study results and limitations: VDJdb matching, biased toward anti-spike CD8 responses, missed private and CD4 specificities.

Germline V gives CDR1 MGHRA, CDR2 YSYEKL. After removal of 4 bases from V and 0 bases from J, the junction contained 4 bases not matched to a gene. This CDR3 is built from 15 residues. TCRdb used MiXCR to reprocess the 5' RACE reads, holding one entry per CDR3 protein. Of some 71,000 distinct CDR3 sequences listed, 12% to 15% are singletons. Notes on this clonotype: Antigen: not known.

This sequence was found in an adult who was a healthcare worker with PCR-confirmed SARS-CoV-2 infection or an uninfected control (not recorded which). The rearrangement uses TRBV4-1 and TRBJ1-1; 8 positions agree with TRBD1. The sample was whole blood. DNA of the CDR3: TGCGCCAGCAGCCCCGGACAGGGAATGAACACTGAAGCTTTCTTT. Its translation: CASSPGQGMNTEAFF.